This T cell receptor beta chain was captured by sequencing in a study of beta chain features in type 1 diabetes. Overall study results and limits: Any HLA effect on TCRB rearrangement was left unresolved by small sub-analyses.

This clone was counted a few times. What it recognizes is unknown. This CDR3 is built from 15 residues. V was cut by 3 bases and J by 3 bases, with 14 bases left in between. Germline V gene lookup returns CDR1 SGDLS and CDR2 YYNGEE. Reverse transcribing all isolated RNA meant expressed TCRB transcripts were sequenced. Data came from immunoSEQ multiplex PCR; TCRdb stores just in-frame clones and leaves some out. The table records under 300,000 clones, about 25% of them present only once. This TCR derives from a man younger than 40 in good health. Sequenced input: central memory CD4+ T cells from blood. The chain joins TRBV9 to TRBJ2-3; D possibly corresponds to TRBD1 (6 bases). The CDR3 DNA follows: TGTGCCAGCAGCGCCCGGGTTACAGGGACAGATACGCAGTATTTT. Amino acids: CASSARVTGTDTQYF.